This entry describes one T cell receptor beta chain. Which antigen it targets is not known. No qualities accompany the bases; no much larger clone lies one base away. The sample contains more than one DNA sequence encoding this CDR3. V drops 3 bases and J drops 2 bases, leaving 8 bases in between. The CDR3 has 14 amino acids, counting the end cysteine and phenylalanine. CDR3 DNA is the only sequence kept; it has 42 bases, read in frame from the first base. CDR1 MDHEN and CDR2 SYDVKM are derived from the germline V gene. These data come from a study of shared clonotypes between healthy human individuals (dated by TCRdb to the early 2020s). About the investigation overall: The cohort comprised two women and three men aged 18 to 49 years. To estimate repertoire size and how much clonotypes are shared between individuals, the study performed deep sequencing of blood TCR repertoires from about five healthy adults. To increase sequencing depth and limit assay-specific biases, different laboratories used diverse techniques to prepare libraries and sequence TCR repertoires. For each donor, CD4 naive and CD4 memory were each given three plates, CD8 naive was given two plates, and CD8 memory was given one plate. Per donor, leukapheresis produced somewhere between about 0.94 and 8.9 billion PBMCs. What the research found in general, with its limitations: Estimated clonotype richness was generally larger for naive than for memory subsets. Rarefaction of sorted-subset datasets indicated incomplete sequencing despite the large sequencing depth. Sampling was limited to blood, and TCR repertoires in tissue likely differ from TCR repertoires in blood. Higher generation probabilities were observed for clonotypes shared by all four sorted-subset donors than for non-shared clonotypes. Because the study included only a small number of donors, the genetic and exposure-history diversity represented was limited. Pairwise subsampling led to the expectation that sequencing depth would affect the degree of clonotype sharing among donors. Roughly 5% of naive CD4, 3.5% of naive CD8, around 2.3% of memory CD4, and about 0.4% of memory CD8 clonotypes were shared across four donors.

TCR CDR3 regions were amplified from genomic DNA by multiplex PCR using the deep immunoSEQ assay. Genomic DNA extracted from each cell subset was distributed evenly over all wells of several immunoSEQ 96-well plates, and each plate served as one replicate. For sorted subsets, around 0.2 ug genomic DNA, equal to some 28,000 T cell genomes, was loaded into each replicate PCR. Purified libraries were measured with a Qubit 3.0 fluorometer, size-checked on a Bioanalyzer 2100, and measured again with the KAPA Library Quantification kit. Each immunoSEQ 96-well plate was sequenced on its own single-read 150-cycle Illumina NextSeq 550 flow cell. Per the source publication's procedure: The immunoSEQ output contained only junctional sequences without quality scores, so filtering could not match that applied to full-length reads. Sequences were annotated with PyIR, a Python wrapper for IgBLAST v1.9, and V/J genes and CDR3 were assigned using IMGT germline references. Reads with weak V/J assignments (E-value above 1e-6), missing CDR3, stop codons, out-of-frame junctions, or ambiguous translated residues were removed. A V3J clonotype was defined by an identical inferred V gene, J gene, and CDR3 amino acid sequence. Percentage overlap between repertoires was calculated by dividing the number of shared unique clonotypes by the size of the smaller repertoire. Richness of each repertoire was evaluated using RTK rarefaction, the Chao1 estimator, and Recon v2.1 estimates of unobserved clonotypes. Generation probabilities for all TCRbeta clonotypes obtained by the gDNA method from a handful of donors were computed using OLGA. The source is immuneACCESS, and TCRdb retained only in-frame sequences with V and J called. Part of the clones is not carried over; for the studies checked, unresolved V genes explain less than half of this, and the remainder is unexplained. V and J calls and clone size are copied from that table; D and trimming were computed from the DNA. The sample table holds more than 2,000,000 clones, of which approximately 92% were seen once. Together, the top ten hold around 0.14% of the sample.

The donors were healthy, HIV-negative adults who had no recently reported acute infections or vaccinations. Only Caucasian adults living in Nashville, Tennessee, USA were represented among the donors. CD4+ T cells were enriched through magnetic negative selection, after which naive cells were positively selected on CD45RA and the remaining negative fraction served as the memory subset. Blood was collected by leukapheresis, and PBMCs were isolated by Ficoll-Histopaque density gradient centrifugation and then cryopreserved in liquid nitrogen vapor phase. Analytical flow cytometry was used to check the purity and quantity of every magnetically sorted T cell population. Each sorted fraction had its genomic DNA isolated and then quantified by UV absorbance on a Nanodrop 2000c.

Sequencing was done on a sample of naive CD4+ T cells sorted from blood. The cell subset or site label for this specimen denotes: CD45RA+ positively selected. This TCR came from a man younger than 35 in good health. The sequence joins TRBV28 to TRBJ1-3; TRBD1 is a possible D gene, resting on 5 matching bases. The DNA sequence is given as TGTGCCAGCAGTTTGGGAGGGGCTGGAAACACCATATATTTT. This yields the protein CASSLGGAGNTIYF.